This paragraph covers one T cell receptor beta chain sequence. What it binds is unknown. A modified ARM-PCR protocol with three rounds of nested PCR amplified TCRbeta. TCRdb recomputed calls from the multiplex PCR reads with MiXCR, one row per CDR3 protein. The sample has around 120,000 distinct CDR3 sequences, about 66% seen once. The template was RNA from unsorted bulk tissue. These data are taken from a study of tumor and adjacent non-tumor tissue in lung cancer. Study-wide background: The cohort had 12 to 13 adenocarcinoma, 2 squamous cell and 1 small cell patients. Study-wide results and caveats: Compared with tumor, normal lung showed significantly lower TCR diversity.

The trim removed 1 base at V and 6 bases at J, leaving 7 bases unmatched. This CDR3 has 14 residues. CDR1 and CDR2 (germline): SGHNT, YYREEE (reference sequence). The sequenced sample was lung tumor tissue. The sequence derives from a man aged 30 to 45 with non-small cell lung cancer. V is TRBV5-4 and J is TRBJ2-7, with 7 bases aligning to TRBD1. CDR3 protein: CASSLFQQGSEQYF. CDR3 DNA: TGTGCCAGCAGCTTGTTTCAACAGGGGAGCGAGCAGTACTTC.